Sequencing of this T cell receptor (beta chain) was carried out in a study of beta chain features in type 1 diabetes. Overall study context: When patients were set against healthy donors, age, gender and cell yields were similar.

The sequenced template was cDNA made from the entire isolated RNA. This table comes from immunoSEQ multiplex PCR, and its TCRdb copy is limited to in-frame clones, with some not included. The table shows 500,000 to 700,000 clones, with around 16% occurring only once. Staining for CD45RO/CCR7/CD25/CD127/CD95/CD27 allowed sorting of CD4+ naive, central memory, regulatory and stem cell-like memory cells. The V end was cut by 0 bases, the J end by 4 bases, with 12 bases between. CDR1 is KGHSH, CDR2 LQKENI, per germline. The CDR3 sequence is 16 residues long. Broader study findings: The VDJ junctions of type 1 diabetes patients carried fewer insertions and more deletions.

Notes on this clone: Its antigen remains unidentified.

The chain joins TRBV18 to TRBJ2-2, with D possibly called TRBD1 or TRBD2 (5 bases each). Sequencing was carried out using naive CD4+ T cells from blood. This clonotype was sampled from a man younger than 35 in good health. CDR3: CASSPPRVQGTGELFF. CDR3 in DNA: TGTGCCAGCTCACCACCGCGGGTCCAGGGCACCGGGGAGCTGTTTTTT.